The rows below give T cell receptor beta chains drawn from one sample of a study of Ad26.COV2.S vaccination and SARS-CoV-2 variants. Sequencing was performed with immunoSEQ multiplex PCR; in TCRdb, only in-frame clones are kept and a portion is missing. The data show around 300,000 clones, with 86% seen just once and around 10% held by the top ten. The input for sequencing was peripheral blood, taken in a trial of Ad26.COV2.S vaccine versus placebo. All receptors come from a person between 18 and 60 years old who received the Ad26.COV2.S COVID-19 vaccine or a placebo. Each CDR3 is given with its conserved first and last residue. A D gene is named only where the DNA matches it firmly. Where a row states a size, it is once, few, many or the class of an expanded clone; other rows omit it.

DNA: TGTGCCAGCAGTAAGAACGGGGGCTACGAGCAGTACTTC; CDR3: CASSKNGGYEQYF; V: TRBV6-6; J: TRBJ2-7; size: -; D: -
DNA: TGCGCCAGCAGCTTGGGGCAGTTCTATGGCTACACCTTC; CDR3: CASSLGQFYGYTF; V: TRBV5-1; J: TRBJ1-2; size: -; D: -
DNA: TGTGCCAGCTTCTCCCGTGGGGGGAGAGAAAAACTGTTTTTT; CDR3: CASFSRGGREKLFF; V: TRBV18; J: TRBJ1-4; size: -; D: -
DNA: TGTGCCAGCAGTTGGGGAAACGAAAAACTGTTTTTT; CDR3: CASSWGNEKLFF; V: TRBV6-2/TRBV6-3; J: TRBJ1-4; size: -; D: -
DNA: TGCAGTGCTAGTTCGGGACAGGGTAGTTCACACGAGCAGTACTTC; CDR3: CSASSGQGSSHEQYF; V: TRBV20-1; J: TRBJ2-7; size: -; D: TRBD1
DNA: TGCGCCAGCAGCTTGCAGGGGACCTCCTACGAGCAGTACTTC; CDR3: CASSLQGTSYEQYF; V: TRBV5-1; J: TRBJ2-7; size: few; D: -
DNA: TGTGCCAGCAGTGGGACAGGGTGGAATGAAAAACTGTTTTTT; CDR3: CASSGTGWNEKLFF; V: TRBV2; J: TRBJ1-4; size: -; D: TRBD1
DNA: TGTGCCAGCAGCCCTACAAGAGTACGTCAGCCCCAGCATTTT; CDR3: CASSPTRVRQPQHF; V: TRBV6-2/TRBV6-3; J: TRBJ1-5; size: -; D: -
DNA: TGTGCCAGCAGACCTAGCATAGGAGGCACAGATACGCAGTATTTT; CDR3: CASRPSIGGTDTQYF; V: TRBV3-1/TRBV3-2; J: TRBJ2-3; size: -; D: -
DNA: TGCGCCAGCAGCCAGAGCGGGAGCGTATACGAGCAGTACTTC; CDR3: CASSQSGSVYEQYF; V: TRBV4-1; J: TRBJ2-7; size: -; D: TRBD2
DNA: TGCGCCAGCTCCCCTGGATCTGCCTACGAGCAGTACTTC; CDR3: CASSPGSAYEQYF; V: TRBV5-1; J: TRBJ2-7; size: once; D: -
DNA: TGTGCCAGCAGCGACGGACTAGCGGGGCTAAGCTCCTACGAGCAGTACTTC; CDR3: CASSDGLAGLSSYEQYF; V: TRBV7-2; J: TRBJ2-7; size: -; D: TRBD2
DNA: TGTGCCAGCAGCTGGGGGGATGGTCAGCCCCAGCATTTT; CDR3: CASSWGDGQPQHF; V: TRBV11-2; J: TRBJ1-5; size: once; D: -
DNA: TGTGCCAGCAGTGCCTCGGACAGGGGACATTCTGGGGCCAACGTCCTGACTTTC; CDR3: CASSASDRGHSGANVLTF; V: TRBV27; J: TRBJ2-6; size: -; D: TRBD1
DNA: TGTGCCAGCAGCGAGACTAAAGGGGGCAATCAGCCCCAGCATTTT; CDR3: CASSETKGGNQPQHF; V: TRBV3-1/TRBV3-2; J: TRBJ1-5; size: -; D: -
DNA: TGTGCCTGGAGTGAGCGGGAGACCCAGTACTTC; CDR3: CAWSERETQYF; V: TRBV30; J: TRBJ2-5; size: -; D: -
DNA: TGTGCCAGCAGCCTTTTCCCTCACTCCTACAATGAGCAGTTCTTC; CDR3: CASSLFPHSYNEQFF; V: TRBV7-2; J: TRBJ2-1; size: -; D: -
DNA: TGTGCCAGCAGTTTCAGCTTTACTAATGAAAAACTGTTTTTT; CDR3: CASSFSFTNEKLFF; V: TRBV28; J: TRBJ1-4; size: -; D: -
DNA: TGTGCCAGCAGCCCCGGGACTAGCGGTTTCAATGAGCAGTTCTTC; CDR3: CASSPGTSGFNEQFF; V: TRBV5-4; J: TRBJ2-1; size: -; D: TRBD2
DNA: TGTGCCAGCAGCTATCCGGGTCCGAGCGGCTATGGCTACACCTTC; CDR3: CASSYPGPSGYGYTF; V: TRBV3-1/TRBV3-2; J: TRBJ1-2; size: once; D: -
DNA: TGTGCCAGCACTCGTCTGGCCTTTGCGGGCGAGACCCAGTACTTC; CDR3: CASTRLAFAGETQYF; V: TRBV27; J: TRBJ2-5; size: -; D: -
DNA: TGCGCCAGCAGCCAAGGTGAAGGTCGCCCCTATGGCTACACCTTC; CDR3: CASSQGEGRPYGYTF; V: TRBV4-1; J: TRBJ1-2; size: -; D: -
DNA: TGCGCCAGCAGCCAAGAATCGGCGGGAGGGCCTGCTGAGCAGTTCTTC; CDR3: CASSQESAGGPAEQFF; V: TRBV4-3; J: TRBJ2-1; size: -; D: TRBD2
DNA: TGTGCCAGCAGTCCCCCTCGCCCTGGCTACGAGCAGTACTTC; CDR3: CASSPPRPGYEQYF; V: TRBV28; J: TRBJ2-7; size: -; D: -
DNA: TGTGCCAGCAGCTTAGTTCCTCAGGAGCAGTACTTC; CDR3: CASSLVPQEQYF; V: TRBV11-2; J: TRBJ2-7; size: -; D: -
DNA: TGTGCCAGCAGTGGTGGTGGGGCGCGAAATCAGCCCCAGCATTTT; CDR3: CASSGGGARNQPQHF; V: TRBV2; J: TRBJ1-5; size: -; D: -
DNA: TGTGCCAGCAGTTTATCGGCCGGGACCGTTGACTATGGCTACACCTTC; CDR3: CASSLSAGTVDYGYTF; V: TRBV27; J: TRBJ1-2; size: -; D: -
DNA: TGTGCCAGCAGCTGGCCACAGGGGCACCACCTTTCTTATAGCAATCAGCCCCAGCATTTT; CDR3: CASSWPQGHHLSYSNQPQHF; V: TRBV6-6; J: TRBJ1-5; size: -; D: TRBD1
DNA: TGCGCCAGCAGCCAAGATATGGGGACGGGGCGCACAGATACGCAGTATTTT; CDR3: CASSQDMGTGRTDTQYF; V: TRBV4-1; J: TRBJ2-3; size: -; D: -
DNA: TGTGCCAGCACAGGGGGTTACTACTCTGGAAACACCATATATTTT; CDR3: CASTGGYYSGNTIYF; V: TRBV5-6; J: TRBJ1-3; size: -; D: TRBD1
DNA: TGTGCCAGCAGGGGAAGACAGAACACTGAAGCTTTCTTT; CDR3: CASRGRQNTEAFF; V: TRBV27; J: TRBJ1-1; size: -; D: -
DNA: TGTGCCAGCAGCCTAGCGGGAGGGCCGAGTAATGAGCAGTTCTTC; CDR3: CASSLAGGPSNEQFF; V: TRBV7-9; J: TRBJ2-1; size: -; D: TRBD2
DNA: TGCGCCAGCAGCCAAGGGGTCGGACAGTCTAGCACAGATACGCAGTATTTT; CDR3: CASSQGVGQSSTDTQYF; V: TRBV4-3; J: TRBJ2-3; size: -; D: -
DNA: TGTGCCAGCTCAACAGCCTCTGGAAACACCATATATTTT; CDR3: CASSTASGNTIYF; V: TRBV18; J: TRBJ1-3; size: -; D: -
DNA: TGTGCCAGCAGTGAAGCCTCGGGGCCCCTGAACACTGAAGCTTTCTTT; CDR3: CASSEASGPLNTEAFF; V: TRBV6-1; J: TRBJ1-1; size: -; D: -
DNA: TGTGCCAGCAGTCCTGACAGGCTCTATGGCTACACCTTC; CDR3: CASSPDRLYGYTF; V: TRBV28; J: TRBJ1-2; size: -; D: -
DNA: TGTGCCAGCAGAGGCACAGGGGTAACGGGAAACACCATATATTTT; CDR3: CASRGTGVTGNTIYF; V: TRBV28; J: TRBJ1-3; size: -; D: TRBD1
DNA: TGTGCCAGCTCACCAAGGACTAGCGGGGGGGGTGAGCAGTTCTTC; CDR3: CASSPRTSGGGEQFF; V: TRBV18; J: TRBJ2-1; size: -; D: TRBD2
DNA: TGTGCCAGCAGTCCGGGGACAGGGGCTCAGCCCCAGCATTTT; CDR3: CASSPGTGAQPQHF; V: TRBV27; J: TRBJ1-5; size: -; D: TRBD1
DNA: TGCGCCAGCAGCCAACCGGGACATAACACTGAAGCTTTCTTT; CDR3: CASSQPGHNTEAFF; V: TRBV4-3; J: TRBJ1-1; size: -; D: -
DNA: TGTGCCAGCAGTCTGACAGGGAGGGGCAATCAGCCCCAGCATTTT; CDR3: CASSLTGRGNQPQHF; V: TRBV28; J: TRBJ1-5; size: -; D: TRBD1
DNA: TGTGCCAGTAGTATAGATCTATGGGAGTTTCGGGCCGGGGAGCTGTTTTTT; CDR3: CASSIDLWEFRAGELFF; V: TRBV19; J: TRBJ2-2; size: -; D: -
DNA: TGCGCCAGCAGCCGGGTGGGACAGGGAAGCACTGAAGCTTTCTTT; CDR3: CASSRVGQGSTEAFF; V: TRBV4-1; J: TRBJ1-1; size: -; D: TRBD1
DNA: TGTGCCAGCAGCTTTAGCGGGGGGGCCTTGGAGACCCAGTACTTC; CDR3: CASSFSGGALETQYF; V: TRBV5-4; J: TRBJ2-5; size: few; D: TRBD2
DNA: TGTGCCAGCAGTTTCATGATAGGCTACGAGCAGTACTTC; CDR3: CASSFMIGYEQYF; V: TRBV27; J: TRBJ2-7; size: -; D: -